One and the same sample provided the 23 T cell receptor beta chains below, sequenced in a study of STAT5B mutations in CD4+ large granular lymphocyte leukemia. The table came from immunoSEQ multiplex PCR; TCRdb's copy has only in-frame clones and leaves some out. The data hold 35,000 or so clones, with 69% observed a single time. The specimen sequenced was CD4+ T cells from blood buffy coats. These receptor sequences come from a human donor in good health.

The V call is TRBV5-6, the J call TRBJ2-1; D is perhaps TRBD2 (6 bases). The V end was cut by 1 base, the J end by 3 bases, with 14 bases between. The CDR3 length is 16 residues. Germline loops: CDR1 SGHDT, CDR2 YYEEEE. CDR3 DNA sequence: TGTGCCAGCAGCTTGCTGGGCGGGGCGAGCTACAATGAGCAGTTCTTC. This translates into CASSLLGGASYNEQFF. The entire variable domain, with the rest obtained from reference TRBV5-6 and TRBJ2-1, is as follows: DAGVTQSPTHLIKTRGQQVTLRCSPKSGHDTVSWYQQALGQGPQFIFQYYEEEERQRGNFPDRFSGHQFPNYSSELNVNALLLGDSALYLCASSLLGGASYNEQFFGPGTRLTVL.

The V and J genes are TRBV7-2 and TRBJ1-2; 9 bases line up with TRBD1. The CDR3 has 14 amino acids. Germline V lookup: CDR1 SGHTA, CDR2 FQGNSA. V was clipped by 3 bases and J by 8 bases; unmatched bases: 7. As DNA, the CDR3 is TGTGCCAGCAGCTTCGACAGGGGGTATGGGGGCTACACCTTC. This sequence encodes CASSFDRGYGGYTF.

In DNA form, the CDR3 reads TGTGCCACCAGCAAGTTTGGACGGAATGAAAAACTGTTTTTT. This codes for CATSKFGRNEKLFF. The rearrangement uses TRBV15 and TRBJ1-4; D gene ambiguous. Trimming took 4 bases from V and 5 from J, leaving 11 bases between them. The germline V gene encodes CDR1 LNHNV and CDR2 YYDKDF (reference sequence). The CDR3 totals 14 residues.

The chain joins TRBV27 to TRBJ1-5; a weak D match, TRBD1 (6 bases). The V end lost 8 bases, the J end lost 1 base, and 18 bases lay between the germline ends. The CDR3 has 16 amino acids. Germline lookup yields CDR1 MNHEY and CDR2 SMNVEV (reference sequence). CDR3 residues: CASSHLGGGSNQPQHF. The CDR3 DNA follows: TGTGCCAGCTCGCACCTGGGGGGCGGGAGCAATCAGCCCCAGCATTTT.

The sample holds one count of this clone. The rearrangement uses TRBV5-4 and TRBJ2-5; 12 bases agree with TRBD2. V gave up 1 base and J gave up 2 bases; unmatched junction bases: 3. CDR1 and CDR2 (germline): SGHNT, YYREEE (reference sequence). This CDR3 comprises 16 residues. CDR3 in DNA: TGTGCCAGCAGCTTGAAACTAGCGGGGGGTCAAGAGACCCAGTACTTC. Residues: CASSLKLAGGQETQYF.

As DNA, the CDR3 is TGTGCCAGCAGCTTATACGCAGCGCCAGCTTTCTTT. This sequence encodes CASSLYAAPAFF. The gene calls are TRBV7-2 and TRBJ1-1; D remains ambiguous. With 2 bases removed from V and 10 bases from J, the gap between germline ends came to 11 bases. Germline V lookup: CDR1 SGHTA, CDR2 FQGNSA. The CDR3 has 12 residues.

The V gene is TRBV5-1, the J gene TRBJ2-5, with TRBD2 identical over 7 bases. This CDR3 has 15 amino acids. From germline, CDR1 is SGHRS and CDR2 YFSETQ. J was trimmed by 7 bases and V by 0 bases; bases with no gene match: 9. The CDR3 DNA reads TGCGCCAGCAGCTTGGGGGACTACTCACCCGGGACCCAGTACTTC. Translating gives CASSLGDYSPGTQYF.

This clone came up a few times. J is TRBJ1-3 and V is TRBV7-6; TRBD1 is a possible D gene (6 bases). Trimming left V 5 bases short and J 1 base short, with 18 bases between. CDR1 is SGHVS, CDR2 FNYEAQ, per germline. The CDR3 contains 17 residues. The DNA of the CDR3 is TGTGCCAGCAGCATCGCCTCCTACAGGGATTCTGGAAACACCATATATTTT. This translates into CASSIASYRDSGNTIYF.

The chain couples TRBV5-1 to TRBJ2-5; D ambiguous. The CDR3 totals 15 residues. Germline CDR1 SGHRS, CDR2 YFSETQ. The V and J ends lost 0 bases and 0 bases respectively, with 9 bases between them. The CDR3 DNA reads as TGCGCCAGCAGCTTGGACGGACGATACCAAGAGACCCAGTACTTC. The encoded protein is CASSLDGRYQETQYF. The full variable domain, with the rest looked up from reference TRBV5-1 and TRBJ2-5, is KAGVTQTPRYLIKTRGQQVTLSCSPISGHRSVSWYQQTPGQGLQFLFEYFSETQRNKGNFPGRFSGRQFSNSRSEMNVSTLELGDSALYLCASSLDGRYQETQYFGPGTRLLVL.

The chain combines TRBV7-2 with TRBJ1-2, with TRBD1 identical over 7 bases. V lost 0 bases, J lost 3 bases, and 7 bases stayed unmatched. The CDR3 is made up of 16 amino acids. The V gene's germline CDR1 is SGHTA and CDR2 FQGNSA. CDR3 DNA sequence: TGTGCCAGCAGCTTAGCGGCTATTCAGGGGGACTATGGCTACACCTTC. This translates into CASSLAAIQGDYGYTF.

J is TRBJ1-1 and V is TRBV6-6; no firm D call. The ends were cut back, 5 bases at V and 0 bases at J, with 13 bases in the middle. The CDR3 spans 15 residues. Looked up from germline, CDR1 is MNHNY and CDR2 is SVGAGI (reference sequence). The CDR3 coding sequence is TGTGCCAGCAGTCCCCGGGCGGGGTTGAACACTGAAGCTTTCTTT. This translates into CASSPRAGLNTEAFF.

The rearrangement uses TRBV7-2 and TRBJ1-2, with D tentatively TRBD1 (6 bases). The V end was cut by 2 bases, the J end by 8 bases, with 12 bases between. The CDR3 has 13 amino acids. Germline V gives CDR1 SGHTA, CDR2 FQGNSA. The CDR3 DNA follows: TGTGCCAGCAGCTTACGCGTCCAGGGGGGCTACACCTTC. Protein product: CASSLRVQGGYTF.

The chain joins TRBV7-8 to TRBJ2-7; 9 nucleotides agree with TRBD1. The CDR3 is made up of 14 amino acids. After removal of 7 bases from V and 5 bases from J, the junction contained 9 bases not matched to a gene. Germline CDR1 SGHVS, CDR2 FQNEAQ. The CDR3 nucleotides are TGTGCCAGCACCCTCGGGGACAGGGTCCACGAGCAGTACTTC. It translates to CASTLGDRVHEQYF.

This chain joins TRBV6-5 and TRBJ1-6; D remains ambiguous. The germline V gene encodes CDR1 MNHEY and CDR2 SVGAGI. Between the trimmed V and J ends, which lost 0 bases and 10 bases, there was a span of 10 bases. This CDR3 contains 14 residues. Written as DNA, the CDR3 is TGTGCCAGCAGTTACTCTAGGTCGGGGTCACCCCTCCACTTT. It translates to CASSYSRSGSPLHF.

As regards this clone: An end of the junction does not agree with germline; a read error may underlie this. The J gene is TRBJ2-7, the V gene TRBV6-6, with TRBD1 matching over 8 bases. This CDR3 is built from 14 residues. The germline CDR1 and CDR2 sequences are MNHNY and SVGAGI (reference sequence). The CDR3 here is CASSSDRGAYVQYF. DNA for the CDR3: TGTGCCAGCAGTTCCGACAGGGGAGCCTACGTGCAGTACTTC.

V and J are TRBV30 and TRBJ1-6; a possible D gene is TRBD1 (5 bases). Trimming took off 2 bases at V and 10 bases at J, with 18 bases between the two ends. This CDR3 has 15 amino acids. Germline CDR1 is GTSNPN and CDR2 is SVGIG (reference sequence). CDR3 in amino acids: CAWSTRAGWYSPLHF. The CDR3 DNA sequence: TGTGCCTGGAGTACGAGGGCAGGGTGGTACTCACCCCTCCACTTT.

V gene TRBV18 combines with J gene TRBJ1-4, with 8 bases identical to TRBD1. From germline, CDR1 is KGHSH and CDR2 LQKENI. Trimming took 3 bases from V and 4 from J; bases not matched to a gene: 4. The CDR3 sequence is 15 residues long. CDR3 sequence (DNA): TGTGCCAGCTCACCGGGACAGGTTCATAATGAAAAACTGTTTTTT. Its translation: CASSPGQVHNEKLFF.

This clone was seen a handful of times. V and J are TRBV18 and TRBJ1-2; 7 bases align to TRBD1. The CDR3 covers 13 residues. The V gene's germline CDR1 is KGHSH and CDR2 LQKENI. The V segment lost 5 bases and the J segment 8 bases; nucleotides outside the gene matches: 8. CDR3 coding DNA: TGTGCCAGCTCATACGACAGGGATTGGGGCTACACCTTC. This encodes CASSYDRDWGYTF.

The chain uses TRBV7-2 and TRBJ2-1, with a possible D match to TRBD1 (5 bases). Germline CDR1 reads SGHTA; CDR2 reads FQGNSA. This CDR3 comprises 15 residues. V shed 5 bases and J shed 0 bases, with 11 bases lying between them. The CDR3 DNA sequence: TGTGCCAGCAGCCTTAGTAGGGGCTCCTACAATGAGCAGTTCTTC. Translating it yields CASSLSRGSYNEQFF.

The chain combines TRBV19 with TRBJ1-5; tentatively, D is TRBD1 (6 bases). Trimming took 7 bases from V and 3 from J, leaving 13 bases between them. The CDR3 totals 14 residues. The germline V gene has CDR1 LNHDA and CDR2 SQIVND (reference sequence). This chain's CDR3 is CASTKGTHNQPQHF. DNA of the CDR3: TGTGCCAGTACCAAAGGGACACACAATCAGCCCCAGCATTTT.

The chain combines TRBV4-1 with TRBJ2-7; 10 nucleotides line up with TRBD2. Trimming took 2 bases from V and 1 from J; bases not matched to a gene: 8. Germline CDR1 reads MGHRA; CDR2 reads YSYEKL. The CDR3 consists of 17 residues. The CDR3 spells CASSQPYTSGVSYEQYF. DNA of the CDR3: TGCGCCAGCAGCCAACCTTACACTAGCGGGGTATCCTACGAGCAGTACTTC.

This clone was seen more than once but under ten times. The gene calls are TRBV12-5 and TRBJ1-4; no firm D call. The V and J ends lost 0 bases and 5 bases respectively, with 10 bases between them. Germline CDR1 is LGHNT and CDR2 is FRNRAP. This CDR3 is 15 amino acids long. The CDR3 protein is CASGLVRGGNEKLFF. For the CDR3, the DNA is TGTGCTAGTGGTTTGGTACGAGGAGGGAATGAAAAACTGTTTTTT.

The chain recombines TRBV2 with TRBJ2-5, with D possibly being TRBD1 (5 bases). Trimming removed 6 bases at V and 1 base at J, with 15 bases between. This CDR3 comprises 15 residues. CDR1 and CDR2 from the germline V gene are SNHLY and FYNNEI. The CDR3 sequence is CASRRFGRAQETQYF. Here the CDR3 DNA reads TGTGCCAGCAGGAGATTCGGCAGGGCCCAAGAGACCCAGTACTTC.